The 23 T cell receptor beta chains below come from one sample, sequenced in a study of blood T cell repertoires in COVID-19. Some clones are missing from TCRdb's copy, which holds only in-frame ones; the method was immunoSEQ multiplex PCR. Found here are 100,000 to 150,000 clones, roughly 88% of them singletons; the top ten hold less than 5%. The sequenced sample was peripheral blood. All receptors derive from a man in his forties with acute or convalescent COVID-19.

The chain carries TRBV14 and TRBJ2-3; D not certain. Germline lookup yields CDR1 SGHDN and CDR2 FVKESK. Trimming stripped 4 bases from V and 5 bases from J, with 13 bases between. This CDR3 has 14 residues. CDR3 sequence: CASSLESAVDTQYF. CDR3 nucleotides: TGTGCCAGCAGCCTAGAATCGGCGGTAGATACGCAGTATTTT.

This clone came up once. The chain carries TRBV4-2 and TRBJ2-3; 14 nucleotides line up with TRBD2. This CDR3 contains 20 residues. V trimming: 3 bases; J trimming: 4 bases; junction bases outside the gene matches: 15. Germline CDR1 reads LGHNA; CDR2 reads YNFKEQ. In DNA, the CDR3 is TGTGCCAGCAGCCAGATAGGGCCTCGACTAGCGGGGGGGCAGGCAGATACGCAGTATTTT. This codes for CASSQIGPRLAGGQADTQYF.

The count of this clone is one. The J gene is TRBJ1-5, the V gene TRBV6-1; D ambiguous. Between the trimmed V and J ends, which lost 2 bases and 4 bases, there was a span of 6 bases. The CDR3 runs 13 residues. Germline V gene data show CDR1 as MNHNS and CDR2 as SASEGT. The CDR3 here is CASSETGNQPQHF. The CDR3 nucleotides are TGTGCCAGCAGTGAAACCGGGAATCAGCCCCAGCATTTT.

This chain connects TRBV6-6 to TRBJ1-5; D is perhaps TRBD1 (5 bases). V was clipped by 1 base and J by 3 bases, with 10 bases between them. CDR1 and CDR2 from the germline V gene are MNHNY and SVGAGI (reference sequence). The CDR3 totals 15 residues. The CDR3 DNA is TGTGCCAGCAGTTACTTTCGGGGGGACAATCAGCCCCAGCATTTT. It encodes CASSYFRGDNQPQHF.

The chain uses TRBV9 and TRBJ1-2, with D unresolved. CDR1 is SGDLS and CDR2 is YYNGEE in the germline V gene. Trimming removed 5 bases at V and 7 bases at J, with 24 bases between. The CDR3 has 16 residues. The CDR3 DNA reads TGTGCCAGCAGTCCGGGTAGAGGAGTTGTCTTGGGTGGCTACACCTTC. Translated, it gives CASSPGRGVVLGGYTF.

The chain links TRBV7-6 to TRBJ1-2; D may be TRBD1 (6 bases). Germline lookup yields CDR1 SGHVS and CDR2 FNYEAQ. The V end lost 4 bases, the J end lost 6 bases, and 12 bases lay between the germline ends. The CDR3 spans 13 residues. Here the CDR3 DNA reads TGTGCCAGCAGCTCGGAGGGGGGGGATGGCTACACCTTC. It specifies CASSSEGGDGYTF. Complete variable domain (other parts from reference TRBV7-6 and TRBJ1-2): GAGVSQSPRYKVTKRGQDVALRCDPISGHVSLYWYRQALGQGPEFLTYFNYEAQQDKSGLPNDRFSAERPEGSISTLTIQRTEQRDSAMYRCASSSEGGDGYTFGSGTRLTVV.

V and J are TRBV6-1 and TRBJ1-2; D may be TRBD1 (5 bases). The germline V and J ends were trimmed by 2 bases and 8 bases, with 15 bases remaining between them. Germline V gene lookup returns CDR1 MNHNS and CDR2 SASEGT. This CDR3 is 14 amino acids long. CDR3 DNA sequence: TGTGCCAGCAGTGAAAGACAGCTGTTGCGGGGCTACACCTTC. It yields the protein CASSERQLLRGYTF.

The rearrangement uses TRBV24-1 and TRBJ2-2; the match to TRBD2 covers 13 bases. Germline assignment: CDR1 KGHDR and CDR2 SFDVKD. V gave up 4 bases and J gave up 6 bases; unmatched junction bases: 4. The CDR3 loop spans 16 amino acids. The chain's CDR3 is CATSDTGLAGAGELFF. CDR3 nucleotides: TGTGCCACCAGTGACACCGGACTAGCGGGAGCCGGGGAGCTGTTTTTT.

The chain has TRBV6-5 and TRBJ1-1, with D unresolved. CDR3 length: 15 residues. CDR1 and CDR2 (germline): MNHEY, SVGAGI. Trimming left V 6 bases short and J 1 base short, with 15 bases between. The CDR3, as DNA: TGTGCCAGCAGGGGGTCGAGGGAAAGGAACACTGAAGCTTTCTTT. Amino acid sequence: CASRGSRERNTEAFF.

This sequence joins TRBV6-5 and TRBJ2-7, with TRBD1 matching over 11 bases. V dropped 8 bases and J dropped 7; count of bases not matched to a gene: 10. The CDR3 is made up of 14 amino acids. Germline V gene sequence: CDR1 MNHEY, CDR2 SVGAGI. The CDR3 nucleotides are TGTGCCAGCTCCCCTGGGACAGGGGGATGGGAGCAGTACTTC. This sequence encodes CASSPGTGGWEQYF.

This chain links TRBV10-3 with TRBJ1-2, with D uncertain. Trimming pared 2 bases from V and 2 bases from J, leaving 12 bases between. The CDR3 sequence is 15 residues long. From germline, CDR1 is ENHRY and CDR2 SYGVKD. The CDR3, as DNA: TGTGCCATCAGTGAGCGCTCGGGATCCAACTATGGCTACACCTTC. Translated: CAISERSGSNYGYTF.

The chain is built from TRBV19 and TRBJ1-6; D remains ambiguous. In germline, CDR1 is LNHDA, CDR2 SQIVND (reference sequence). V was pared by 7 bases and J by 7 bases, with 14 bases between. CDR3 length: 14 residues. The CDR3 nucleotides are TGTGCCAGTACTATTTTTTCGGGAAATTCACCCCTCCACTTT. Its protein product is CASTIFSGNSPLHF.

The chain employs TRBV6-6 and TRBJ2-1; D is ambiguous. The length of the CDR3 is 12 residues. From germline, CDR1 is MNHNY and CDR2 SVGAGI (reference sequence). With 7 bases removed from V and 7 bases from J, the gap between germline ends came to 11 bases. The CDR3 nucleotides are TGTGCCAGCACCCTAGGTAGTAATGAGCAGTTCTTC. Amino acids: CASTLGSNEQFF.

In its sample, this clone was seen once. The V call is TRBV5-3, the J call TRBJ2-7, with 7 positions matching TRBD1. TRBV5-3 falls under the ORF class, with uncertain function. The J segment lost 1 base and the V segment lost 1 base, leaving 2 bases of the junction unmatched. The CDR3 is made up of 14 amino acids. This chain's CDR3 is CARSLRQGSYEQYF. CDR3 sequence (DNA): TGTGCCAGAAGCTTGCGACAGGGTTCCTACGAGCAGTACTTC.

This clone was counted between two and nine times. The chain links TRBV5-1 to TRBJ2-1; the D gene is possibly TRBD2 (5 bases). The V end lost 0 bases, the J end lost 4 bases, and 14 bases lay between the germline ends. The CDR3 consists of 16 residues. Per germline, CDR1 SGHRS and CDR2 YFSETQ. DNA for the CDR3: TGCGCCAGCAGCTTGGCTTTTCGTAGCGAATACAATGAGCAGTTCTTC. As protein: CASSLAFRSEYNEQFF.

J is TRBJ2-3 and V is TRBV19; 10 nucleotides line up with TRBD1. V lost 6 bases to trimming and J lost 4 bases; unmatched junction nucleotides: 10. The CDR3 length is 16 residues. Germline CDR1 reads LNHDA; CDR2 reads SQIVND (reference sequence). CDR3 in DNA: TGTGCCAGTAGACACCCTCGACAGGGGGCTTCAGATACGCAGTATTTT. Translation: CASRHPRQGASDTQYF.

The chain carries TRBV5-6 and TRBJ1-1; D ambiguous. The CDR3 is 13 amino acids. V lost 0 bases to trimming and J lost 1 base, with 4 bases between them. Per the germline V gene, CDR1 is SGHDT and CDR2 is YYEEEE. CDR3 sequence reads: CASSLDRNTEAFF. DNA of the CDR3: TGTGCCAGCAGCTTGGACAGGAACACTGAAGCTTTCTTT.

This chain joins TRBV2 and TRBJ1-2; D unclear. The CDR3 covers 15 residues. Looked up from germline, CDR1 is SNHLY and CDR2 is FYNNEI. V gave up 3 bases and J gave up 9 bases, with 20 bases separating them. The CDR3 here is CASSDGSMGSKSYTF. CDR3 DNA sequence: TGTGCCAGCAGTGATGGGAGCATGGGAAGCAAGAGCTACACCTTC.

This clone was found many times. The rearrangement joins TRBV7-9 to TRBJ1-1; D may be TRBD1 (5 bases). The germline V gene has CDR1 SEHNR and CDR2 FQNEAQ (reference sequence). V lost 1 base to trimming and J lost 2 bases, with 14 bases between them. The CDR3 runs to 16 residues. CDR3 amino acids: CASSLEGRASNTEAFF. CDR3 nucleotide sequence: TGTGCCAGCAGCTTAGAAGGCAGGGCAAGCAACACTGAAGCTTTCTTT. Combining the CDR3 with reference TRBV7-9 and TRBJ1-1 gives the whole variable domain DTGVSQNPRHKITKRGQNVTFRCDPISEHNRLYWYRQTLGQGPEFLTYFQNEAQLEKSRLLSDRFSAERPKGSFSTLEIQRTEQGDSAMYLCASSLEGRASNTEAFFGQGTRLTVV.

The chain employs TRBV6-5 and TRBJ1-1; 9 bases fit TRBD1. This CDR3 contains 15 residues. CDR1 and CDR2 from the germline V gene are MNHEY and SVGAGI. Trimming at V came to 6 bases and at J to 4 bases, leaving 9 bases not matched to a gene. CDR3 nucleotides: TGTGCCAGCAGACCTACCGGGACAGGGTTCACTGAAGCTTTCTTT. This encodes CASRPTGTGFTEAFF.

With respect to this clone: A junction boundary mismatches the germline segment, possibly from a read error. V gene TRBV9 combines with J gene TRBJ2-7; 8 bases agree with TRBD2. The CDR3 runs to 13 residues. Germline loops: CDR1 SGDLS, CDR2 YYNGEE. CDR3 in amino acids: CASSVAGSYEQYF. The CDR3 region has the DNA TGTGCCAGCAGTGTAGCGGGAAGTTACGAGCAGTACTTC.

The chain employs TRBV27 and TRBJ1-2, with a weak D call TRBD1 (6 bases). V shed 4 bases and J shed 6 bases, with 15 bases lying between them. The germline gives CDR1 MNHEY, CDR2 SMNVEV (reference sequence). This CDR3 comprises 14 residues. CDR3 region: CASSWVRGGDGYTF. In nucleotides, the CDR3 is TGTGCCAGCAGTTGGGTTCGGGGGGGCGATGGCTACACCTTC.

The chain uses TRBV11-2 and TRBJ1-5; TRBD1 matches 10 bases. Germline-derived CDR1 and CDR2 are SGHAT and FQNNGV. V gave up 4 bases and J gave up 5 bases; unmatched junction bases: 8. The CDR3 has 16 residues. CDR3 residues: CASSSGTGVWDQPQHF. As DNA, the CDR3 is TGTGCCAGCAGCTCCGGGACAGGGGTTTGGGATCAGCCCCAGCATTTT.